This TCR beta chain was documented in a study of blood T cell repertoires in COVID-19. The wider study: From T cells, B-cell-depleted T cells, or PBMCs came the material, which was cDNA or gDNA.

Source study methods: Estimation of nucleated cell counts relied on the amplification of reference gene primers. Assay: immunoSEQ multiplex PCR; the TCRdb copy retains only in-frame clones and omits some. V and J calls and clone size are those listed in that table; D and trimming were worked out from the DNA. The data show fewer than 500,000 clones, with roughly 77% seen just once and 0.85% to 1.2% held by the top ten. The CDR3 spans 14 residues. V was cut by 9 bases and J by 5 bases, with 17 bases left in between. Looked up from germline, CDR1 is MGHRA and CDR2 is YSYEKL. This TCR was sampled from a human donor with acute or convalescent COVID-19. The donor label of this sample is uncertain. J is TRBJ2-1 and V is TRBV4-1, with no clear D. Sequencing used peripheral blood. In DNA, the CDR3 is TGCGCCAGTACGAGGCTAGTTGAAAACAATGAGCAGTTCTTC. It yields the protein CASTRLVENNEQFF.